The 10 T cell receptor beta chains reported below all come from one sample, sequenced in a study of blood T cell repertoires in COVID-19. Assay: immunoSEQ multiplex PCR; the TCRdb copy retains only in-frame clones and omits some. This table has 400,000 to 500,000 clones, roughly 90% appearing once. What was sequenced was peripheral blood. The receptors were gathered from a woman in her twenties or thirties with active or convalescent COVID-19.

V is TRBV6-1 and J is TRBJ2-7; 11 nucleotides match TRBD2. Germline V gives CDR1 MNHNS, CDR2 SASEGT. This CDR3 region has 16 residues. V shed 2 bases, J shed 0 bases, and the junction held 3 bases outside the gene matches. The DNA of the CDR3 is TGTGCCAGCAGTGAACATACTAGCGGGAGCTCCTACGAGCAGTACTTC. Amino acids: CASSEHTSGSSYEQYF.

V and J are TRBV27 and TRBJ1-3; D call uncertain. This CDR3 is 13 amino acids long. Germline CDR1 is MNHEY and CDR2 is SMNVEV (reference sequence). Trimming shortened V by 3 bases and J by 4 bases, and 7 bases separated the two germline ends. CDR3 in DNA: TGTGCCAGCAGTTTCGACTTAGGAAACACCATATATTTT. Protein sequence: CASSFDLGNTIYF.

The chain has TRBV4-1 and TRBJ2-5; 12 nucleotides agree with TRBD2. The CDR3 contains 17 residues. CDR1 MGHRA and CDR2 YSYEKL come from the germline V gene. With 2 bases clipped from V and 4 bases from J, the junction kept 8 bases outside the gene matches. CDR3 nucleotide sequence: TGCGCCAGCAGCCAAATAGATATGGGACTAGCGGGAGAGACCCAGTACTTC. Translating it yields CASSQIDMGLAGETQYF.

The chain employs TRBV5-1 and TRBJ2-1; 10 bases line up with TRBD1. J lost 5 bases, V lost 4 bases, and 12 bases had no gene match. Germline V gene lookup returns CDR1 SGHRS and CDR2 YFSETQ. This CDR3 has 17 amino acids. The CDR3 region has the DNA TGCGCCAGCAGCCGGACAGGGGGAACGGGAAGGGACAATGAGCAGTTCTTC. This encodes CASSRTGGTGRDNEQFF.

As to this clone: This CDR3 is also generated by other DNA sequences in the sample. The CDR3 coding sequence is TGTGCCAGCAGCTTAGAACAGGACACCGGGGAGCTGTTTTTT. Protein sequence: CASSLEQDTGELFF. The V call is TRBV7-9, the J call TRBJ2-2; perhaps TRBD1 as D (5 bases). V lost 1 base and J 3 bases, leaving 6 bases between the germline ends. The CDR3 totals 14 residues. Germline CDR1 and CDR2: SEHNR and FQNEAQ (reference sequence).

This chain uses TRBV6-5 with TRBJ2-7, with no clear D. The CDR3 is 11 amino acids. Trimming cost V 6 bases and J 5 bases, with 8 bases left between them. Germline V gives CDR1 MNHEY, CDR2 SVGAGI. The CDR3 DNA follows: TGTGCCAGCAGCCACCTAAACGAGCAGTACTTC. As protein: CASSHLNEQYF.

The chain couples TRBV5-1 to TRBJ1-2; TRBD1 aligns across 8 bases. The V gene end was trimmed by 4 bases and the J gene end by 4 bases; junction bases not matched to a gene: 9. This CDR3 region has 15 residues. CDR1 and CDR2 from the germline V gene are SGHRS and YFSETQ. The CDR3 DNA sequence: TGCGCCAGCAGCCCTGACAGGGGCAGTATCTATGGCTACACCTTC. Translated: CASSPDRGSIYGYTF.

This sequence joins TRBV12-5 and TRBJ1-6; D is uncertain. V was trimmed by 7 bases and J by 10 bases, leaving 11 bases between them. The length of the CDR3 is 12 residues. From germline, CDR1 is LGHNT and CDR2 FRNRAP. CDR3 residues: CASASLLSPLHF. CDR3 in DNA: TGTGCTAGTGCTTCCCTCCTATCACCCCTCCACTTT. Full variable domain (rest looked up from reference TRBV12-5 and TRBJ1-6): DARVTQTPRHKVTEMGQEVTMRCQPILGHNTVFWYRQTMMQGLELLAYFRNRAPLDDSGMPKDRFSAEMPDATLATLKIQPSEPRDSAVYFCASASLLSPLHFGNGTRLTVT.

The V gene is TRBV4-1, the J gene TRBJ2-7, with 7 bases identical to TRBD1. This CDR3 spans 15 amino acids. Trimming at V came to 4 bases and at J to 6 bases, leaving 12 bases not matched to a gene. The germline gives CDR1 MGHRA, CDR2 YSYEKL. CDR3 amino acids: CASSLQSTGTSEQYF. In nucleotides, the CDR3 is TGCGCCAGCAGCCTCCAATCGACAGGGACCAGCGAGCAGTACTTC.

Remarks on this clone: The DNA is omitted, as the CDR3 cannot be located on it reliably, and the CDR3 follows TCRdb's listing. The rearrangement joins TRBV19 to TRBJ1-1. Germline-derived CDR1 and CDR2 are LNHDA and SQIVND (reference sequence). 16 amino acids form the CDR3, both terminal residues included. The chain's CDR3 is CASSERPDSTLGEAFF.